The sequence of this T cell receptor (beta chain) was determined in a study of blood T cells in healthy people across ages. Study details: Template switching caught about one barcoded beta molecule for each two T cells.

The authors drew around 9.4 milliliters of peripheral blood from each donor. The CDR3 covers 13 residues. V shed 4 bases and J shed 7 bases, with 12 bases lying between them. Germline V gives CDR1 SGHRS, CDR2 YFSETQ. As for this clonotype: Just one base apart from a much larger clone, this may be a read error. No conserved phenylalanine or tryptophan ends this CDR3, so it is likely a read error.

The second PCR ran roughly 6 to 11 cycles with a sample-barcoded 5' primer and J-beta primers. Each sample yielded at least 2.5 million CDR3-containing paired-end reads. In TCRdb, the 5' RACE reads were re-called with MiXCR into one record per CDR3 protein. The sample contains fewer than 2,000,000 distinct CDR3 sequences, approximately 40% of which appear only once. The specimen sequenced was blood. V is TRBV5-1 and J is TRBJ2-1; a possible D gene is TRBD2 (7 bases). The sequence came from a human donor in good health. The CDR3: CASSVRGGNEQFV. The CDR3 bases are TGCGCCAGCAGCGTAAGGGGGGGGAATGAGCAGTTCGTC.